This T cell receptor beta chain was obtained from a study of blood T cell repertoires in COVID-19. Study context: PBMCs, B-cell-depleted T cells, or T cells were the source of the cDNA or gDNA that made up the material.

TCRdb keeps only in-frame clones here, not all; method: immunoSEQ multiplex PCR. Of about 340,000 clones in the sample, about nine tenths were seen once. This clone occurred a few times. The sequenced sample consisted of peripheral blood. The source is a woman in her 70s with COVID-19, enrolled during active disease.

CDR3 residues: CASSSEETQYF. The CDR3 bases are TGTGCCAGCAGTTCTGAAGAGACCCAGTACTTC. The chain has TRBV12-3 or TRBV12-4 and TRBJ2-5; no clear D gene. The ends were cut back, 4 bases at V and 3 bases at J, with 3 bases in the middle. This CDR3 is built from 11 residues.